This is a list of T cell receptor beta chains from one sample in a study of cytotoxic CD8 clonotypes in ibrutinib-treated CLL. Sequencing was performed with immunoSEQ multiplex PCR; in TCRdb, only in-frame clones are kept and a portion is missing. The top ten hold less than 14% of the sample, which has some 140,000 clones, around 93% seen once. The specimen comprised PBMCs, sampled after 12 months of ibrutinib treatment. These receptors all stem from a human donor with chronic lymphocytic leukemia. The CDR3 runs from the conserved cysteine through the conserved F or W.

V	J	CDR3
TRBV27	TRBJ1-6	CASRTDSYNSPLHF
TRBV28	TRBJ2-3	CASSLGAGVGADTQYF
TRBV29-1	TRBJ1-1	CSVFLWDTEAFF
TRBV7-2	TRBJ2-1	CASSEPPLAGAYLQFF
TRBV29-1	TRBJ2-3	CSVWGWREGGTDTQYF
TRBV6-4	TRBJ2-1	CASSAFAGVSNEQFF
TRBV5-1	TRBJ2-7	CASSLDGLGDYEQYF
TRBV19	TRBJ1-1	CASSIGGFGSSTVSEAFF
TRBV2	TRBJ2-7	CASRGTSKHEQYF
TRBV4-3	TRBJ2-2	CASSSQGPQNTGELFF